A selection of T cell receptor beta chains follows, all from one sample in a study of shared clonotypes between healthy human individuals. Clones were read by immunoSEQ multiplex PCR, and TCRdb kept only the in-frame ones, dropping some. The data show about 1.5 million clones, approximately 96% seen once. The sample taken for sequencing was naive CD4+ T cells sorted from blood. Receptors originate from a man younger than 40 in good health. The CDR3 runs from the conserved cysteine through the conserved F or W. Each record gives: D gene, V gene, J gene, clone size, CDR3 DNA, CDR3 protein. The D gene is left open where the match is weak. Part of the rows lack a size; the others show once, few, many or a class for expanded clones.

TRBD2,TRBV27,TRBJ2-2,-,TGTGCCAGCAGGCGGGGGGGCGGGAGCGGTACCGGGGAGCTGTTTTTT,CASRRGGGSGTGELFF
-,TRBV2,TRBJ2-3,-,TGTGCCAGCGGAACATACACAGATACGCAGTATTTT,CASGTYTDTQYF
-,TRBV2,TRBJ2-3,-,TGTGCCAGCAGGGATGCAGTAACCGTTAGCACAGATACGCAGTATTTT,CASRDAVTVSTDTQYF
-,TRBV19,TRBJ1-3,-,TGTGCCAGTTCGAACCTCGGCAACACCATATATTTT,CASSNLGNTIYF
-,TRBV4-1,TRBJ2-5,-,TGCGCCAGCAGCCATGGGGCCGGAAACCAAGAGACCCAGTACTTC,CASSHGAGNQETQYF
TRBD2,TRBV6-5,TRBJ2-7,-,TGTGCCAGCGGACCGGGTAGCGGGGGCTACGAGCAGTACTTC,CASGPGSGGYEQYF
TRBD1,TRBV14,TRBJ1-5,-,TGTGCCAGCAGCCTCGAGAAGGGACAGGATTCTTTTAGCAATCAGCCCCAGCATTTT,CASSLEKGQDSFSNQPQHF
-,TRBV5-4,TRBJ2-7,-,TGTGCCAGCAGCTCACCCAGTAACGAGCAGTACTTC,CASSSPSNEQYF
-,TRBV2,TRBJ1-5,-,TGTGCCAGCAGTGAGAGGGACACGTTGTGGCCCCAGCATTTT,CASSERDTLWPQHF
TRBD2,TRBV11-2,TRBJ2-5,-,TGTGCCAGCAGCCCCAGGGGCGGGAGGTTCCAAGAGACCCAGTACTTC,CASSPRGGRFQETQYF
-,TRBV30,TRBJ1-1,-,TGTGCCTGGAGTGTTAGCACCCGCTTCAACACTGAAGCTTTCTTT,CAWSVSTRFNTEAFF
-,TRBV18,TRBJ2-1,few,TGTGCCAGCTCACCAAGGGCTAAGCTAGGGGGCAATGAGCAGTTCTTC,CASSPRAKLGGNEQFF
-,TRBV30,TRBJ1-1,-,TGTGCCTGGAGCGGTGGGAACACTGAAGCTTTCTTT,CAWSGGNTEAFF
TRBD2,TRBV6-1,TRBJ2-5,-,TGTGCCAGCACCCCCAGCGGGAGTTTTGGCGAGACCCAGTACTTC,CASTPSGSFGETQYF
-,TRBV5-1,TRBJ1-1,-,TGCGCCAGCAGCGCCGGGACGTCAAACCGGAACACTGAAGCTTTCTTT,CASSAGTSNRNTEAFF
-,TRBV28,TRBJ2-3,-,TGTGCCAGCAGTGGGCCGCGGCGGGCAGATACGCAGTATTTT,CASSGPRRADTQYF
TRBD2,TRBV7-7,TRBJ2-3,-,TGTGCCAGCAGCTTAGGGCTAGCGGGAGGCACAGATACGCAGTATTTT,CASSLGLAGGTDTQYF
-,TRBV2,TRBJ1-1,-,TGTGCCAGCAGTGGCGGGGGAATCACTGCTTTCTTT,CASSGGGITAFF
TRBD2,TRBV9,TRBJ2-7,once,TGTGCCAGCAGCGGACTACCAGGGACTAGCGGGGGTTTCTACGAGCAGTACTTC,CASSGLPGTSGGFYEQYF
TRBD2,TRBV6-1,TRBJ2-7,-,TGTGCCAGCAGCTTTCTCGGGGGGGGCCTCTACGAGCAGTACTTC,CASSFLGGGLYEQYF
TRBD1,TRBV18,TRBJ2-5,-,TGTGCCAGCTCACCGGTTAGTTTGACCTCGGGACAGGGTTTGGAGACCCAGTACTTC,CASSPVSLTSGQGLETQYF
-,TRBV6-6,TRBJ2-7,-,TGTGCCAGCAGCTCAACAGGAATGCTCTCCTACGAGCAGTACTTC,CASSSTGMLSYEQYF
-,TRBV6-5,TRBJ2-5,-,TGTGCCAGCAGCCCCTTGGGGGAGACCCAGTACTTC,CASSPLGETQYF
-,TRBV28,TRBJ2-2,once,TGTGCCAGCAGAGTCAGGGAAGTCCCCGGGGAGCTGTTTTTT,CASRVREVPGELFF
TRBD1,TRBV14,TRBJ2-7,-,TGTGCCAGCAGCCGCTTACTCGGGACAGATTACGAGCAGTACTTC,CASSRLLGTDYEQYF
TRBD1,TRBV19,TRBJ2-1,-,TGTGCCAGTAGTCCACAGGGGGCGACCTACAATGAGCAGTTCTTC,CASSPQGATYNEQFF
-,TRBV28,TRBJ2-3,-,TGTGCCAGCAGGGAGGCAGATACGCAGTATTTT,CASREADTQYF
-,TRBV5-1,TRBJ2-6,-,TGCGCCAGCAGGGGGGGCGACAGCTCTGGGGCCAACGTCCTGACTTTC,CASRGGDSSGANVLTF
TRBD1,TRBV25-1,TRBJ1-2,-,TGTGCCAGCAGTGACCCGACGACAGGGGGCGTCTATGGCTACACCTTC,CASSDPTTGGVYGYTF
TRBD1,TRBV6-6,TRBJ2-1,-,TGTGCCAGCAGTACCCCGGGACAGGGCAACAATGAGCAGTTCTTC,CASSTPGQGNNEQFF
TRBD1,TRBV2,TRBJ1-5,-,TGTGCCAGCAGTCTGGGACAGGGGGATCAGCCCCAGCATTTT,CASSLGQGDQPQHF
TRBD2,TRBV9,TRBJ2-2,-,TGTGCCAGCAGCCCCCGACTAGCGGGGGTAACCGGGGAGCTGTTTTTT,CASSPRLAGVTGELFF
TRBD2,TRBV11-2,TRBJ2-7,-,TGTGCCAGCAGCCTAAGGGGGACTAGCGGCTCCTACGAGCAGTACTTC,CASSLRGTSGSYEQYF
TRBD1,TRBV28,TRBJ2-7,-,TGTGCCAGCGGGTCCGTGGGGACAGGGCGTCGAGAGCAGTACTTC,CASGSVGTGRREQYF
TRBD2,TRBV14,TRBJ2-1,-,TGTGCCAGCAGCCAAGTGTTAGCAGCGGGAGTGTCAAATGAGCAGTTCTTC,CASSQVLAAGVSNEQFF
TRBD2,TRBV5-1,TRBJ2-7,-,TGCGCCAGCAGCTTGGGACTAGCGGGAGGCGGGACCAGGGGTACCTACGAGCAGTACTTC,CASSLGLAGGGTRGTYEQYF
-,TRBV5-1,TRBJ2-4,-,TGCGCCAGCAGCGTCGGACTGGAAGCCAAAAACATTCAGTACTTC,CASSVGLEAKNIQYF
-,TRBV28,TRBJ1-1,-,TGTGCCAGCACCCGGGGCGGGAACACTGAAGCTTTCTTT,CASTRGGNTEAFF
TRBD1,TRBV5-8,TRBJ2-7,-,TGTGCCAGCAGCTTGGGGACAGGGGCCTATGCCCACGAGCAGTACTTC,CASSLGTGAYAHEQYF
TRBD1,TRBV5-4,TRBJ2-1,once,TGTGCCAGCAGCCAGCGGACAGGGGGCAATGAGCAGTTCTTC,CASSQRTGGNEQFF
-,TRBV7-3,TRBJ2-3,-,TGTGCCAGCAGCCTGGAGCGGCTCACAGATACGCAGTATTTT,CASSLERLTDTQYF
TRBD1,TRBV7-9,TRBJ1-1,-,TGTGCCAGCAGCACTGACAGGGTGAACACTGAAGCTTTCTTT,CASSTDRVNTEAFF
TRBD2,TRBV5-1,TRBJ2-5,-,TGCGCCAGCAGCTTGGTTCTAGCGGGGGCACAAGAGACCCAGTACTTC,CASSLVLAGAQETQYF
-,TRBV7-6,TRBJ1-5,-,TGTGCCAGCAGCTTAACACCTTATAGCAATCAGCCCCAGCATTTT,CASSLTPYSNQPQHF
-,TRBV2,TRBJ2-7,-,TGTGCCGGCCAGGGAGATACCGGAGAGCAGTACTTC,CAGQGDTGEQYF
TRBD1,TRBV5-1,TRBJ2-3,-,TGCGCCAGCAGCTTGGAGTTAGGGACAGGGTTGGTTACGCAGTATTTT,CASSLELGTGLVTQYF
TRBD1,TRBV28,TRBJ1-2,-,TGTGCCAGCAGTTCCAGGGCGGGACAGGGTAACTTC,CASSSRAGQGNF
-,TRBV28,TRBJ1-1,-,TGTGCCAGCAGCCGAGACCGGAACACTGAAGCTTTCTTT,CASSRDRNTEAFF
-,TRBV28,TRBJ1-1,-,TGTGCCAGCAGTATTCACACTGAAGCTTTCTTT,CASSIHTEAFF
TRBD2,TRBV4-1,TRBJ2-1,-,TGCGCCAGCAGCCAAGCCTCGGGGAGAATCGGGAGGAACTACAATGAGCAGTTCTTC,CASSQASGRIGRNYNEQFF
TRBD2,TRBV11-3,TRBJ2-3,-,TGTGCCAGCAGTCGTAGCGGGAGGGCCGTAGATACGCAGTATTTT,CASSRSGRAVDTQYF
-,TRBV11-2,TRBJ1-1,-,TGTGCCAGCAGCTTGGATACTGAGATAGAAGCTTTCTTT,CASSLDTEIEAFF
TRBD2,TRBV28,TRBJ2-7,-,TGTGCCAGCAGTTTCCGATTACTGCCTCCGGGACTACCTAGCTCCTACGAGCAGTACTTC,CASSFRLLPPGLPSSYEQYF
TRBD1,TRBV28,TRBJ2-2,-,TGTGCCAGCAGTGATACCAGGGGGTGGACCGGGGAGCTGTTTTTT,CASSDTRGWTGELFF
TRBD2,TRBV18,TRBJ2-3,-,TGTGCCAGCTCACCACGATCTCTAGCGGGAATGGTTGATACGCAGTATTTT,CASSPRSLAGMVDTQYF
-,TRBV11-2,TRBJ2-3,-,TGTGCCAGCAGCTTAGATATGGCGGGTACTAGCACAGATACGCAGTATTTT,CASSLDMAGTSTDTQYF
-,TRBV28,TRBJ1-5,-,TGTGCCAGCAGTTTACTTTTGCGGTTGGGGATTGAAAATCAGCCCCAGCATTTT,CASSLLLRLGIENQPQHF